What follows describes a single TCR beta chain. The antigen is undetermined. Trimming removed 3 bases at V and 2 bases at J, with 9 bases between. Germline lookup yields CDR1 SGHTA and CDR2 FQGTGA. This CDR3 region has 14 residues. The data belong to a study of breast tumors, draining lymph nodes, adjacent tissues. Notes on the study in general: Data only fit, rather than demonstrated, lymph node origin of most tumor T cells. Findings are consistent with lymph node origin and intratumoral expansion of most tumor T cells. Tumors had less TCR diversity than lymph nodes, more than nontumor tissue. Luminal-like breast cancer showed significantly greater tumor-nontumor repertoire similarity than basal-like breast cancer did.

From the multiplex PCR reads, TCRdb called clonotypes with MiXCR, one entry per CDR3 protein. Among approximately 63,000 distinct CDR3 sequences, approximately 57% were seen once, and the ten largest hold 15% to 20%. The sequence derives from a female donor with breast cancer. Some clones in this sample may be carry-over from other donors' samples. This chain uses TRBV7-3 with TRBJ2-3; D gene ambiguous. What was sequenced was breast tumor tissue. The CDR3 loop is CASSFGRSTDTQYF. The DNA for the CDR3 is TGTGCCAGCAGCTTTGGCAGGTCCACAGATACGCAGTATTTT.